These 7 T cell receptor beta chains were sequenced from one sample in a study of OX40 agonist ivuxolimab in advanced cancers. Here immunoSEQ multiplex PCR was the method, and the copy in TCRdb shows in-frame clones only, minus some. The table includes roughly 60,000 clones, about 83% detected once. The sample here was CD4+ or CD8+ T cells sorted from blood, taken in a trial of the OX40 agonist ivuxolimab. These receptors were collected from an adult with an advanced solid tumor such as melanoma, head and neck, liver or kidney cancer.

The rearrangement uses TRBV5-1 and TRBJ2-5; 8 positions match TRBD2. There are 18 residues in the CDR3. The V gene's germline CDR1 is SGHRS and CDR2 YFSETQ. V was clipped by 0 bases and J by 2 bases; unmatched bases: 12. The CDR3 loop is CASSLEGFGAGGQETQYF. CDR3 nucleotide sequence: TGCGCCAGCAGCTTGGAGGGATTCGGTGCGGGGGGACAAGAGACCCAGTACTTC.

The CDR3 spells CASSLSGTGHSGNTIYF. As DNA, the CDR3 is TGTGCCAGCAGTTTATCCGGGACAGGGCACTCTGGAAACACCATATATTTT. The rearrangement joins TRBV27 to TRBJ1-3, with TRBD1 identical over 9 bases. Germline assignment: CDR1 MNHEY and CDR2 SMNVEV (reference sequence). J gave up 0 bases and V 0 bases, and 3 bases lay outside the gene matches. This CDR3 has 17 amino acids.

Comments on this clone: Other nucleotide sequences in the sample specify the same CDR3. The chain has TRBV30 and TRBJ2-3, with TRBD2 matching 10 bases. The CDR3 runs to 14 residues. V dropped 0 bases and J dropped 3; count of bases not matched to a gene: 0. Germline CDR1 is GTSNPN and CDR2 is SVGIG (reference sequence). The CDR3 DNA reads TGTGCCTGGAGTGTAGCGGGGGGGACAGATACGCAGTATTTT. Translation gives CAWSVAGGTDTQYF. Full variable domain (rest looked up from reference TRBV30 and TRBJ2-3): SQTIHQWPATLVQPVGSPLSLECTVEGTSNPNLYWYRQAAGRGLQLLFYSVGIGQISSEVPQNLSASRPQDRQFILSSKKLLLSDSGFYLCAWSVAGGTDTQYFGPGTRLTVL.

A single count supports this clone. The CDR3 protein is CAGIKGGACPYEQYF. The CDR3, as DNA: TGTGCCGGTATAAAGGGAGGGGCTTGTCCCTACGAGCAGTACTTC. The chain links TRBV14 to TRBJ2-7; 7 bases are shared with TRBD2. Germline lookup yields CDR1 SGHDN and CDR2 FVKESK. The CDR3 consists of 15 residues. V gave up 11 bases and J gave up 2 bases; unmatched junction bases: 15.

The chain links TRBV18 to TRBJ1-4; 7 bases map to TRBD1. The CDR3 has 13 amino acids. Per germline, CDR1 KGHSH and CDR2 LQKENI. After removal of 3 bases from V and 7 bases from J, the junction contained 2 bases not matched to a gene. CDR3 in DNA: TGTGCCAGCTCACCCAGGGGGGTTGAAAAACTGTTTTTT. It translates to CASSPRGVEKLFF.

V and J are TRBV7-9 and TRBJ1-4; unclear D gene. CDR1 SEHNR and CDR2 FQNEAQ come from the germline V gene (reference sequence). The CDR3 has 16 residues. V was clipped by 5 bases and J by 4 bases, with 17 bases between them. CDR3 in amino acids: CASSLSAGILNEKLFF. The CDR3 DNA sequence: TGTGCCAGCAGCCTCTCTGCGGGGATTCTTAATGAAAAACTGTTTTTT.

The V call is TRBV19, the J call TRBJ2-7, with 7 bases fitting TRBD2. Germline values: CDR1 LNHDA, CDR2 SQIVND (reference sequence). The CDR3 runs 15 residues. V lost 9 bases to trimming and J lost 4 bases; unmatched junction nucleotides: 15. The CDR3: CASAPGLVNVYEQYF. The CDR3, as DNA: TGTGCCAGCGCCCCCGGACTAGTAAACGTGTACGAGCAGTACTTC.